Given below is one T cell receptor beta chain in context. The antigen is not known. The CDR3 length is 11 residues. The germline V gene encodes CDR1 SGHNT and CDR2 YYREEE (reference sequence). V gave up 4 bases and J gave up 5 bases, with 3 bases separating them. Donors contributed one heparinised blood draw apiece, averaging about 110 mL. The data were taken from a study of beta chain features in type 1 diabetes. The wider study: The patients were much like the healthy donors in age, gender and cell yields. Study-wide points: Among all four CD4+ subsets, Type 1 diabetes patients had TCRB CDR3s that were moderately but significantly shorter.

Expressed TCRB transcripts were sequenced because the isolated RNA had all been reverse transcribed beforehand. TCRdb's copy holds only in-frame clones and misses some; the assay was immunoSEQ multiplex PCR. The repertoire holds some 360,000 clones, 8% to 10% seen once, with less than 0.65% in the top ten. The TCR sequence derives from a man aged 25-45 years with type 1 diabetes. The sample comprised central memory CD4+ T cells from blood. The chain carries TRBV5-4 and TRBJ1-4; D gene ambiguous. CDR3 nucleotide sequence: TGTGCCAGCAGCCAAAATGAAAAACTGTTTTTT. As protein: CASSQNEKLFF.